This T cell receptor gamma chain was recovered during a study of γδ T cells in repeated Plasmodium falciparum infection. About the research overall: Age- and gender-matched Australian children served as comparison for malaria-exposed Malian children.

The CDR3 spans 17 residues. Germline V gene sequence: CDR1 GITISATS, CDR2 ISYDGTV (reference sequence). This clone was counted ten times or more. What it binds is unknown. At one end, the junction sequence differs from germline, possibly due to a read error. Bulk repertoires came from Vgamma9/Vdelta2+ or Vdelta2-negative gammadelta T cells flow-sorted from PBMC. Both TRG and TRD chains were sequenced from each sorted sample. TCRdb reprocessed the multiplex PCR reads through CATT. This table holds 30,000 or so gamma-chain clones, under 1.5% found once. Regarding the study as a whole: Malian children's Vdelta2-negative repertoires appeared more expanded and less diverse than Australians'.

The chain employs TRGV9 and TRGJ1 or TRGJ2. The sequenced material came from gamma-delta T cells from blood. The TCR originated in a pool of human donors (malaria-infected and uninfected, not separated). CDR3 DNA sequence: TGTGCCTTGTGGGAGGTATCCCCAATACTCTTTTATTATAAGAGACTCTTT. Protein sequence: CALWEVSPILFYYKRLF.